The 24 T cell receptor beta chains reported below all come from one sample, sequenced in a study of T cells in Graves' hyperthyroidism and ophthalmopathy. It was RNA transcripts that yielded the amplified TCR beta CDR3 regions. Using the HTBI primer set, a first-round RT-PCR was run on the TCR CDR3. From the multiplex PCR reads, TCRdb called clonotypes with MiXCR, one entry per CDR3 protein. The top ten hold roughly an eighth of the sample, which has approximately 690,000 distinct CDR3 sequences, about 14% seen once. Material for sequencing was blood. Receptors originate from a woman aged 45-65 years with Graves' ophthalmopathy.

This clonotype was picked up many times. The J gene is TRBJ1-1, the V gene TRBV27; D not certain. V shed 5 bases and J shed 7 bases, with 14 bases lying between them. This CDR3 is built from 13 residues. Germline CDR1 MNHEY, CDR2 SMNVEV (reference sequence). The CDR3 bases are TGTGCCAGCAGTGCACCAGGAGGTGGTGAAGCTTTCTTT. It codes for CASSAPGGGEAFF.

This clonotype occurred many times. This chain connects TRBV5-4 to TRBJ2-2; no firm D call. The CDR3 covers 15 residues. Germline lookup yields CDR1 SGHNT and CDR2 YYREEE (reference sequence). Trimming left V 4 bases short and J 1 base short, with 11 bases between. The CDR3 loop reads CASSNGPLNTGELFF. The CDR3 nucleotides are TGTGCCAGCAGCAATGGACCGCTGAACACCGGGGAGCTGTTTTTT. Combining the CDR3 with reference TRBV5-4 and TRBJ2-2 gives the whole variable domain ETGVTQSPTHLIKTRGQQVTLRCSSQSGHNTVSWYQQALGQGPQFIFQYYREEENGRGNFPPRFSGLQFPNYSSELNVNALELDDSALYLCASSNGPLNTGELFFGEGSRLTVL.

This clonotype showed up many times. The chain uses TRBV12-3 or TRBV12-4 and TRBJ1-5; possibly TRBD1 for D (6 bases). The CDR3 covers 15 residues. V dropped 5 bases and J dropped 6 bases, with 17 bases sitting between them. The CDR3 protein is CASSPTPGVGQPQHF. The CDR3 DNA sequence: TGTGCCAGCAGTCCAACCCCAGGGGTCGGTCAGCCCCAGCATTTT.

This clonotype has more than one count but fewer than ten. The chain couples TRBV7-9 to TRBJ1-4, with 9 bases fitting TRBD1. CDR3 length: 17 amino acids. Per germline, CDR1 SEHNR and CDR2 FQNEAQ (reference sequence). The V and J ends lost 3 bases and 0 bases, in that order; junction bases with no gene match: 5. Here the CDR3 reads CASSLGQGFPTNEKLFF. The DNA of the CDR3 is TGTGCCAGCAGCTTGGGACAGGGCTTTCCAACTAATGAAAAACTGTTTTTT.

This clonotype occurred many times. This chain links TRBV28 with TRBJ1-2; D unresolved. There are 13 residues in the CDR3. Germline V CDR1 and CDR2: MDHEN, SYDVKM. V was pared by 2 bases and J by 8 bases, with 12 bases between. This chain's CDR3 is CASSLLQVGGYTF. The CDR3 DNA sequence: TGTGCCAGCAGTTTACTTCAAGTTGGGGGCTACACCTTC.

This clonotype was observed many times. V is TRBV14 and J is TRBJ2-7; tentative D call: TRBD2 (5 bases). Germline V CDR1 and CDR2: SGHDN, FVKESK. Trimming removed 4 bases at V and 2 bases at J, with 12 bases between. CDR3 length: 14 amino acids. CDR3 bases: TGTGCCAGCAGCCCGGGGTTTTCACCCTACGAGCAGTACTTC. It specifies CASSPGFSPYEQYF.

At least ten counts were recorded for this clonotype. This chain connects TRBV7-9 to TRBJ2-6; 7 positions agree with TRBD1. Trimming cost V 4 bases and J 0 bases; bases outside gene matches: 9. CDR3 length: 18 amino acids. CDR1 and CDR2 from the germline V gene are SEHNR and FQNEAQ (reference sequence). CDR3 sequence: CASSWPETGPSGANVLTF. The CDR3 DNA is TGTGCCAGCAGCTGGCCGGAGACAGGGCCCTCTGGGGCCAACGTCCTGACTTTC. Complete variable domain (other parts from reference TRBV7-9 and TRBJ2-6): DTGVSQNPRHKITKRGQNVTFRCDPISEHNRLYWYRQTLGQGPEFLTYFQNEAQLEKSRLLSDRFSAERPKGSFSTLEIQRTEQGDSAMYLCASSWPETGPSGANVLTFGAGSRLTVL.

This clonotype came up many times. V usage is TRBV15 and J usage is TRBJ2-5, with a tentative D call TRBD1 (5 bases). The ends were cut back, 5 bases at V and 5 bases at J, with 21 bases in the middle. Germline V gene data show CDR1 as LNHNV and CDR2 as YYDKDF (reference sequence). The CDR3 totals 16 residues. In DNA, the CDR3 is TGTGCCACCAGCTCTAGGACATCGCCGGCTGGGGAGACCCAGTACTTC. This codes for CATSSRTSPAGETQYF. Looking up the rest from reference TRBV15 and TRBJ2-5 gives the full variable domain: DAMVIQNPRYQVTQFGKPVTLSCSQTLNHNVMYWYQQKSSQAPKLLFHYYDKDFNNEADTPDNFQSRRPNTSFCFLDIRSPGLGDTAMYLCATSSRTSPAGETQYFGPGTRLLVL.

The sample holds many counts of this clonotype. This rearrangement joins TRBV7-3 to TRBJ2-1; 9 nucleotides agree with TRBD2. CDR1 is SGHTA and CDR2 is FQGTGA in the germline V gene. Trimming cost V 5 bases and J 0 bases; bases outside gene matches: 8. The CDR3 runs to 17 residues. CDR3 DNA sequence: TGTGCCAGCAGCGCGAGTTTTAGCGGGAGCTCCTACAATGAGCAGTTCTTC. Amino acids: CASSASFSGSSYNEQFF.

V and J are TRBV24-1 and TRBJ2-1, with no clear D. CDR1 is KGHDR and CDR2 is SFDVKD in the germline V gene. The CDR3 sequence is 11 residues long. The V end was cut by 4 bases, the J end by 12 bases, with 9 bases between. The CDR3 sequence is CATSDLGMQFF. The CDR3 DNA reads TGTGCCACCAGTGACTTAGGTATGCAGTTCTTC.

In this sample, this clonotype turned up many times. The CDR3 here is CASRDQQGGQPQHF. The CDR3 DNA reads TGTGCCAGCAGAGACCAACAGGGTGGGCAGCCCCAGCATTTT. The chain has TRBV2 and TRBJ1-5; maybe TRBD1 (6 bases). From germline, CDR1 is SNHLY and CDR2 FYNNEI. The V end lost 6 bases, the J end lost 7 bases, and 16 bases lay between the germline ends. The CDR3 has 14 residues.

The genes are TRBV7-9 and TRBJ2-7; TRBD1 might be the D (6 bases). Trimming took 2 bases from V and 6 from J, leaving 17 bases between them. Germline CDR1 and CDR2: SEHNR and FQNEAQ (reference sequence). The length of the CDR3 is 15 residues. Written as DNA, the CDR3 is TGTGCCAGCAGCTTAAACCACGCGACAGGATCCGAGCAGTACTTC. Protein: CASSLNHATGSEQYF.

The rearrangement links TRBV5-1 to TRBJ2-5; D possibly matches TRBD1 or TRBD2 (5 bases each). The CDR3 has 14 residues. Germline assignment: CDR1 SGHRS and CDR2 YFSETQ. Trimming removed 3 bases from V and 4 bases from J, with 13 bases in between. The CDR3 loop reads CASSSQRDAETQYF. The CDR3 bases are TGCGCCAGCAGCTCCCAGAGGGACGCAGAGACCCAGTACTTC. The complete variable domain, with remaining parts taken from reference TRBV5-1 and TRBJ2-5, reads KAGVTQTPRYLIKTRGQQVTLSCSPISGHRSVSWYQQTPGQGLQFLFEYFSETQRNKGNFPGRFSGRQFSNSRSEMNVSTLELGDSALYLCASSSQRDAETQYFGPGTRLLVL.

At least ten counts were recorded for this clonotype. The V gene is TRBV15, the J gene TRBJ1-5; D perhaps matches TRBD1 (6 bases). This CDR3 spans 14 amino acids. Trimming cost V 5 bases and J 6 bases, with 14 bases left between them. In germline, CDR1 is LNHNV, CDR2 YYDKDF (reference sequence). The CDR3 DNA sequence: TGTGCCACCAGCGTTGTTTTAGGGGGTCAGCCCCAGCATTTT. Translated, it gives CATSVVLGGQPQHF.

This clonotype has at least ten counts. The CDR3, as DNA: TGCGCCAGCAGCTTGGAAGGCAATTTGAACACTGAAGCTTTCTTT. This translates into CASSLEGNLNTEAFF. The chain recombines TRBV5-1 with TRBJ1-1; D remains ambiguous. V lost 0 bases to trimming and J lost 0 bases, with 9 bases between them. Per the germline V gene, CDR1 is SGHRS and CDR2 is YFSETQ. The CDR3 is 15 residues long. The full variable domain, rest sourced from reference TRBV5-1 and TRBJ1-1, is KAGVTQTPRYLIKTRGQQVTLSCSPISGHRSVSWYQQTPGQGLQFLFEYFSETQRNKGNFPGRFSGRQFSNSRSEMNVSTLELGDSALYLCASSLEGNLNTEAFFGQGTRLTVV.

For the CDR3, the DNA is TGCAGTGCTAGAAAACCACTAGCCCCCTACGAGCAGTACTTC. Its translation is CSARKPLAPYEQYF. V and J are TRBV20-1 and TRBJ2-7; tentative D call: TRBD2 (6 bases). Per the germline V gene, CDR1 is DFQATT and CDR2 is SNEGSKA (reference sequence). There are 14 residues in the CDR3. V was clipped by 2 bases and J by 2 bases, with 13 bases between them.

This clonotype appeared a few times. The chain employs TRBV27 and TRBJ2-7; 9 positions match TRBD2. The length of the CDR3 is 14 residues. With 0 bases clipped from V and 7 bases from J, the junction kept 4 bases outside the gene matches. CDR1 is MNHEY, CDR2 SMNVEV, per germline (reference sequence). The CDR3: CASSLSRTSGEQYF. CDR3 nucleotides: TGTGCCAGCAGTTTATCGCGTACTAGCGGGGAGCAGTACTTC.

This clonotype was counted a single time. The CDR3 DNA reads as TGTGCCAGCAGTTATCTGGACAGGGGACATCAGCCCCAGCATTTT. Protein product: CASSYLDRGHQPQHF. The rearrangement uses TRBV6-9 and TRBJ1-5; TRBD1 matches at 9 bases. The V segment lost 2 bases and the J segment 5 bases; nucleotides outside the gene matches: 4. There are 15 residues in the CDR3. Germline V gene lookup returns CDR1 MNHGY and CDR2 SVAAGI.

This clonotype was recorded many times. V is TRBV30 and J is TRBJ1-1; D not resolved. This CDR3 contains 12 residues. V was clipped by 0 bases and J by 2 bases, with 4 bases between them. Germline values: CDR1 GTSNPN, CDR2 SVGIG (reference sequence). The DNA of the CDR3 is TGTGCCTGGAGTGTAAAAAACACTGAAGCTTTCTTT. Amino acids: CAWSVKNTEAFF.

This clonotype was observed at least ten times. This chain links TRBV4-3 with TRBJ1-2, with D possibly TRBD1 on 5 matching bases. The CDR3 extends over 15 amino acids. Germline V lookup: CDR1 LGHNA, CDR2 YSLEER. V was trimmed by 0 bases and J by 2 bases, leaving 10 bases between them. CDR3 sequence (DNA): TGCGCCAGCAGCCAAGATCTGGGGGGGAACTATGGCTACACCTTC. Residues: CASSQDLGGNYGYTF.

This clonotype was seen many times. The chain carries TRBV2 and TRBJ1-4; maybe TRBD1 (6 bases). The CDR3 has 12 amino acids. The germline gives CDR1 SNHLY, CDR2 FYNNEI. V was trimmed by 7 bases and J by 5 bases, leaving 8 bases between them. The CDR3 bases are TGTGCCAGCAAAAGGGGGAATGAAAAACTGTTTTTT. As protein: CASKRGNEKLFF. Variable domain in full (rest from reference TRBV2 and TRBJ1-4): EPEVTQTPSHQVTQMGQEVILRCVPISNHLYFYWYRQILGQKVEFLVSFYNNEISEKSEIFDDQFSVERPDGSNFTLKIRSTKLEDSAMYFCASKRGNEKLFFGSGTQLSVL.

V and J are TRBV25-1 and TRBJ2-1; D is unresolved. Trimming left V 0 bases short and J 0 bases short, with 9 bases between. The CDR3 extends over 16 amino acids. In germline, CDR1 is MGHDK, CDR2 SYGVNS. CDR3 DNA: TGTGCCAGCAGTGAATATGGGCTGAGCTCCTACAATGAGCAGTTCTTC. Protein product: CASSEYGLSSYNEQFF.

V gene TRBV6-1 combines with J gene TRBJ1-5; unclear D gene. Germline loops: CDR1 MNHNS, CDR2 SASEGT. The length of the CDR3 is 14 residues. Deletions cut 6 bases from V and 6 bases from J, with 15 bases between. CDR3 DNA sequence: TGTGCCAGCAGCCCTCAGCGTTGGGCTCAGCCCCAGCATTTT. It specifies CASSPQRWAQPQHF.

This chain joins TRBV14 and TRBJ1-4; possible D gene TRBD1, 5 bases. The CDR3 covers 15 residues. V shed 5 bases and J shed 3 bases, with 13 bases lying between them. Germline V gene sequence: CDR1 SGHDN, CDR2 FVKESK. CDR3 bases: TGTGCCAGCAGCTATACAAGGGGTCCTAATGAAAAACTGTTTTTT. Translation gives CASSYTRGPNEKLFF.